This is a list of T cell receptor beta chains from one sample in a study of shared clonotypes between healthy human individuals. Measured with immunoSEQ multiplex PCR; TCRdb has only the in-frame clones, and not every one. The data show about 2.1 million clones, 90% to 95% seen once. Sequencing was carried out using naive CD8+ T cells from PBMCs. The origin of the receptors is a young man in good health. Some clones in this sample may be carry-over from other donors' samples. CDR3s include the opening cysteine and the closing phenylalanine or tryptophan. A D gene is named only where the DNA matches it firmly. A clone size is listed for some rows: how often the clone was seen (once, few, many), or a class if it is expanded.

clone_size: -
j_call: TRBJ2-7
d_call: -
v_call: TRBV19
cdr3_nt: TGTGCCAGTAGGCCCCACCCTGGGAACTACGAGCAGTACTTC
cdr3_aa: CASRPHPGNYEQYF

clone_size: -
j_call: TRBJ2-1
d_call: TRBD1
v_call: TRBV15
cdr3_nt: TGTGCCACCAGCAGGAGGGACAGATTAGTAAATGAGCAGTTCTTC
cdr3_aa: CATSRRDRLVNEQFF

clone_size: few
j_call: TRBJ2-7
d_call: TRBD1
v_call: TRBV7-9
cdr3_nt: TGTGCCAGCAGCACCCACAGGGGCTACGAGCAGTACTTC
cdr3_aa: CASSTHRGYEQYF

clone_size: -
j_call: TRBJ2-3
d_call: -
v_call: TRBV28
cdr3_nt: TGTGCCAGCAGTTGGGGGGCTAGCGGCACAGATACGCAGTATTTT
cdr3_aa: CASSWGASGTDTQYF

clone_size: -
j_call: TRBJ2-5
d_call: -
v_call: TRBV28
cdr3_nt: TGTGCCAGCAGTTTGAGGACGGGGGCAGGGACCCAGTACTTC
cdr3_aa: CASSLRTGAGTQYF

clone_size: -
j_call: TRBJ2-7
d_call: -
v_call: TRBV4-2
cdr3_nt: TGTGCCAGCAGCCAGGGGTCGGGGATGGCCTACGAGCAGTACTTC
cdr3_aa: CASSQGSGMAYEQYF

clone_size: -
j_call: TRBJ1-2
d_call: -
v_call: TRBV28
cdr3_nt: TGTGCCAGCAGTTTCCCCGGGACACTTACTAACTATGGCTACACCTTC
cdr3_aa: CASSFPGTLTNYGYTF

clone_size: -
j_call: TRBJ2-7
d_call: TRBD2
v_call: TRBV28
cdr3_nt: TGTGCCAGCAGGCCGTTGACTAGCGGGTTATCCTACGAGCAGTACTTC
cdr3_aa: CASRPLTSGLSYEQYF

clone_size: -
j_call: TRBJ2-7
d_call: -
v_call: TRBV7-9
cdr3_nt: TGTGCCAGCAGCTTAGGAACCAGGGGGGACTTGCGCTACGAGCAGTACTTC
cdr3_aa: CASSLGTRGDLRYEQYF

clone_size: -
j_call: TRBJ1-1
d_call: TRBD1
v_call: TRBV6-5
cdr3_nt: TGTGCCAGCAGTTACTTAGGGGGCGGTAACACTGAAGCTTTCTTT
cdr3_aa: CASSYLGGGNTEAFF

clone_size: -
j_call: TRBJ2-7
d_call: TRBD2
v_call: TRBV27
cdr3_nt: TGTGCCAGCAGGGGGGTCGGGAGGCACTGGCCCGAGCAGTACTTC
cdr3_aa: CASRGVGRHWPEQYF

clone_size: once
j_call: TRBJ2-7
d_call: -
v_call: TRBV6-5
cdr3_nt: TGTGCCAGCAGTTACTCCCGTCTTGCGGGCTACGAGCAGTACTTC
cdr3_aa: CASSYSRLAGYEQYF

clone_size: -
j_call: TRBJ2-7
d_call: TRBD1
v_call: TRBV27
cdr3_nt: TGTGCCAGCAGTTTATCAGCGGGGACAGGGATCTCCTACGAGCAGTACTTC
cdr3_aa: CASSLSAGTGISYEQYF

clone_size: -
j_call: TRBJ2-7
d_call: -
v_call: TRBV19
cdr3_nt: TGTGCCAGTAGTAATTTTGTTGCGGAGGGGTTGTACGAGCAGTACTTC
cdr3_aa: CASSNFVAEGLYEQYF

clone_size: -
j_call: TRBJ2-7
d_call: -
v_call: TRBV2
cdr3_nt: TGTGCCAGCAGTTTCCAGGACTTCTTGGCCTACGAGCAGTACTTC
cdr3_aa: CASSFQDFLAYEQYF

clone_size: -
j_call: TRBJ1-2
d_call: -
v_call: TRBV7-2
cdr3_nt: TGTGCCAGCAGCCCGTTTGCGAGAGTCCCGAACTATGGCTACACCTTC
cdr3_aa: CASSPFARVPNYGYTF

clone_size: -
j_call: TRBJ1-1
d_call: TRBD1
v_call: TRBV27
cdr3_nt: TGTGCCAGCAGTGTTACAGGGGGGGGCACTGAAGCTTTCTTT
cdr3_aa: CASSVTGGGTEAFF

clone_size: -
j_call: TRBJ2-1
d_call: TRBD2
v_call: TRBV27
cdr3_nt: TGTGCCTCCCATAGCGGGAAGTACTCCTACAATGAGCAGTTCTTC
cdr3_aa: CASHSGKYSYNEQFF

clone_size: -
j_call: TRBJ2-2
d_call: -
v_call: TRBV15
cdr3_nt: TGTGCCACCAGCGCCCGACAAGGGAGCGCCCCCGGGGAGCTGTTTTTT
cdr3_aa: CATSARQGSAPGELFF

clone_size: -
j_call: TRBJ1-1
d_call: -
v_call: TRBV7-3
cdr3_nt: TGTGCCAGCAGCTTAATTAGGGAGTCAGTCACTGAAGCTTTCTTT
cdr3_aa: CASSLIRESVTEAFF

clone_size: -
j_call: TRBJ1-4
d_call: -
v_call: TRBV7-8
cdr3_nt: TGTGCCAGCAGGGCCGGGCTGCTAGGGAAACTGTTTTTT
cdr3_aa: CASRAGLLGKLFF

clone_size: -
j_call: TRBJ2-5
d_call: TRBD2
v_call: TRBV2
cdr3_nt: TGTGCCAGCGAAACTAGCGGGAGGCGGGAGACCCAGTACTTC
cdr3_aa: CASETSGRRETQYF

clone_size: -
j_call: TRBJ2-7
d_call: TRBD1
v_call: TRBV27
cdr3_nt: TGTGCCAGCAGTTTGGGCGGGACAGGGGATTACGAGCAGTACTTC
cdr3_aa: CASSLGGTGDYEQYF

clone_size: -
j_call: TRBJ2-3
d_call: -
v_call: TRBV5-1
cdr3_nt: TGCGCCAGCAGCTTATGGGGCCCAGATACGCAGTATTTT
cdr3_aa: CASSLWGPDTQYF

clone_size: -
j_call: TRBJ2-2
d_call: -
v_call: TRBV27
cdr3_nt: TGTGCCAGCAGTTTACAGCGGACCAACACCGGGGAGCTGTTTTTT
cdr3_aa: CASSLQRTNTGELFF

clone_size: once
j_call: TRBJ2-5
d_call: -
v_call: TRBV7-9
cdr3_nt: TGTGCCAGCAGCCACTCATACAACAACCCTGAGACCCAGTACTTC
cdr3_aa: CASSHSYNNPETQYF

clone_size: -
j_call: TRBJ2-5
d_call: TRBD1
v_call: TRBV27
cdr3_nt: TGTGCCAGCAGTTTATCATTCGAGGGGGCCGAGACCCAGTACTTC
cdr3_aa: CASSLSFEGAETQYF

clone_size: -
j_call: TRBJ2-7
d_call: TRBD2
v_call: TRBV11-2
cdr3_nt: TGTGCCAGCAGTCCTGGGGGGGGTTCATACGAGCAGTACTTC
cdr3_aa: CASSPGGGSYEQYF

clone_size: -
j_call: TRBJ1-1
d_call: -
v_call: TRBV14
cdr3_nt: TGTGCCAGCAGCCAAGAATCCTGGGGGTATTTTCGGCAAGCTTTCTTT
cdr3_aa: CASSQESWGYFRQAFF

clone_size: -
j_call: TRBJ1-5
d_call: -
v_call: TRBV7-9
cdr3_nt: TGTGCCAGCAGCCACACCGATAGCAATCAGCCCCAGCATTTT
cdr3_aa: CASSHTDSNQPQHF

clone_size: -
j_call: TRBJ2-3
d_call: TRBD2
v_call: TRBV19
cdr3_nt: TGTGCCAGTAGTTCTCGGACTAGCGGGAGAACAGATACGCAGTATTTT
cdr3_aa: CASSSRTSGRTDTQYF

clone_size: -
j_call: TRBJ2-7
d_call: TRBD1
v_call: TRBV7-9
cdr3_nt: TGTGCCAGCAGCAATCCGGGACAGTACTACGAGCAGTACTTC
cdr3_aa: CASSNPGQYYEQYF

clone_size: -
j_call: TRBJ2-2
d_call: -
v_call: TRBV7-6
cdr3_nt: TGTGCCAGCAGCTTAGCGCTAAGACGGTACCGGGTCGCCGGGGAGCTGTTTTTT
cdr3_aa: CASSLALRRYRVAGELFF

clone_size: -
j_call: TRBJ2-7
d_call: -
v_call: TRBV27
cdr3_nt: TGTGCCAGCACTCAAAGTCTAGCGAGCTCCTACGAGCAGTACTTC
cdr3_aa: CASTQSLASSYEQYF

clone_size: few
j_call: TRBJ1-1
d_call: -
v_call: TRBV19
cdr3_nt: TGTGCCAGTAGTCCGAGGGTGGACACTGAAGCTTTCTTT
cdr3_aa: CASSPRVDTEAFF

clone_size: -
j_call: TRBJ2-1
d_call: TRBD2
v_call: TRBV9
cdr3_nt: TGTGCCAGCAGCGTAGTAGGTAGCGGGAGGGTATACAATGAGCAGTTCTTC
cdr3_aa: CASSVVGSGRVYNEQFF

clone_size: -
j_call: TRBJ2-1
d_call: TRBD2
v_call: TRBV30
cdr3_nt: TGTGCCTGGACCACGGGACTACCGGTCTACAATGAGCAGTTCTTC
cdr3_aa: CAWTTGLPVYNEQFF

clone_size: -
j_call: TRBJ2-1
d_call: TRBD2
v_call: TRBV19
cdr3_nt: TGTGCCAGTAGTATAGGCCGGGCTAGCGGGAGTCGGAATGAGCAGTTCTTC
cdr3_aa: CASSIGRASGSRNEQFF

clone_size: -
j_call: TRBJ2-3
d_call: TRBD2
v_call: TRBV14
cdr3_nt: TGTGCCAGCAGCCAGGTAGCGGGAGGGCCCGCAGATACGCAGTATTTT
cdr3_aa: CASSQVAGGPADTQYF

clone_size: -
j_call: TRBJ1-1
d_call: -
v_call: TRBV6-6
cdr3_nt: TGTGCCAGCAGCTGGACGGGTAACACTGAAGCTTTCTTT
cdr3_aa: CASSWTGNTEAFF

clone_size: -
j_call: TRBJ1-4
d_call: -
v_call: TRBV15
cdr3_nt: TGTGCCACCAGCAGAGTTGGGGAAAAACTGTTTTTT
cdr3_aa: CATSRVGEKLFF

clone_size: -
j_call: TRBJ1-1
d_call: -
v_call: TRBV14
cdr3_nt: TGTGCCAGCAGCCAACGGATAGGATGGAACACTGAAGCTTTCTTT
cdr3_aa: CASSQRIGWNTEAFF

clone_size: -
j_call: TRBJ2-1
d_call: -
v_call: TRBV2
cdr3_nt: TGTGCCAGCAGGATTGGGGGATTTACCTACAATGAGCAGTTCTTC
cdr3_aa: CASRIGGFTYNEQFF

clone_size: once
j_call: TRBJ2-7
d_call: TRBD2
v_call: TRBV4-1
cdr3_nt: TGCGCCAGCAGCCAAGGTCCTAGCGGGGAGGGAAGCTCCTACGAGCAGTACTTC
cdr3_aa: CASSQGPSGEGSSYEQYF

clone_size: -
j_call: TRBJ1-3
d_call: -
v_call: TRBV19
cdr3_nt: TGTGCCAGTTGTCCCGGGCACTCCTCTGGAAACACCATATATTTT
cdr3_aa: CASCPGHSSGNTIYF

clone_size: -
j_call: TRBJ2-2
d_call: TRBD2
v_call: TRBV9
cdr3_nt: TGTGCCAGCAGCGTGCGGGCGGGAGCTAACACCGGGGAGCTGTTTTTT
cdr3_aa: CASSVRAGANTGELFF

clone_size: -
j_call: TRBJ1-2
d_call: TRBD1
v_call: TRBV4-2
cdr3_nt: TGTGCCAGCAGCCAGATGGATGGGACAGGGGGCGATGGCTACACCTTC
cdr3_aa: CASSQMDGTGGDGYTF

clone_size: -
j_call: TRBJ2-6
d_call: -
v_call: TRBV28
cdr3_nt: TGTGCCAGCAGTCACCCCGGGCCAAACTCTGGGGCCAACGTCCTGACTTTC
cdr3_aa: CASSHPGPNSGANVLTF

clone_size: -
j_call: TRBJ2-3
d_call: TRBD2
v_call: TRBV7-2
cdr3_nt: TGTGCCAGCAGCCCCGCGGCGGGAGCTGAGTGGTGGGTCACAGATACGCAGTATTTT
cdr3_aa: CASSPAAGAEWWVTDTQYF

clone_size: -
j_call: TRBJ2-1
d_call: -
v_call: TRBV27
cdr3_nt: TGTGCCAGCAGTTTACGGACTATCAACAATGAGCAGTTCTTC
cdr3_aa: CASSLRTINNEQFF

clone_size: -
j_call: TRBJ2-2
d_call: TRBD1
v_call: TRBV11-2
cdr3_nt: TGTGCCAGCAGCCGTCCTGGACAGGTGAACACCGGGGAGCTGTTTTTT
cdr3_aa: CASSRPGQVNTGELFF